This entry describes one TCR beta chain. The CDR3 is made up of 14 amino acids. J gave up 7 bases and V 7 bases, and 12 bases lay outside the gene matches. Germline assignment: CDR1 MNHNY and CDR2 SVGAGI (reference sequence). Generated by immunoSEQ multiplex PCR, the TCRdb table keeps only in-frame clones and is missing some. Among roughly 180,000 clones listed, more than 80% were seen once. The record originates from a study of blood T cell repertoires in COVID-19. At the level of the study: Samples taken during acute and convalescent COVID-19 were collected in the United States, Italy and Spain. PBMCs, B-cell-depleted T cells, or T cells provided the cDNA or gDNA that made up the material.

Sequencing used peripheral blood. J is TRBJ1-2 and V is TRBV6-6; TRBD1 matches at 7 bases. The sequence came from an older woman with acute or convalescent COVID-19. In nucleotides, the CDR3 is TGTGCCAGCAACCTACAGGGGATAGGCGGTGGCTACACCTTC. Its protein is CASNLQGIGGGYTF.